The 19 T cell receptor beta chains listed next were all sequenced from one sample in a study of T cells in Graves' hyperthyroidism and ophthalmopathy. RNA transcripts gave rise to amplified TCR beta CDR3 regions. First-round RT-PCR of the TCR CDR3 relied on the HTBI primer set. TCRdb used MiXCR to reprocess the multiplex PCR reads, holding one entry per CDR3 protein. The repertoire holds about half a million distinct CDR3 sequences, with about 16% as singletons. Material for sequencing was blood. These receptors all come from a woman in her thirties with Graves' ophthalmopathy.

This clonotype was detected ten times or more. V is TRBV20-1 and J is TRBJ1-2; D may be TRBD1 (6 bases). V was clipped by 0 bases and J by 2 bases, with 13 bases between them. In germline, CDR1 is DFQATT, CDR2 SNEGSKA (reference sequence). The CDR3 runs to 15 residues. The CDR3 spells CSARDIAGANYGYTF. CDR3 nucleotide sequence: TGCAGTGCTAGAGATATAGCAGGGGCAAACTATGGCTACACCTTC.

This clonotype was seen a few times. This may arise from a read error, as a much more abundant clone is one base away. CDR3 protein: CASSLRFGDGPYKQYF. The DNA for the CDR3 is TGTGCCAGCAGCTTAAGGTTTGGGGACGGACCTTACAAGCAGTACTTC. The chain recombines TRBV11-2 with TRBJ2-7; D is perhaps TRBD1 or TRBD2 (5 bases each). Trimming took off 2 bases at V and 8 bases at J, with 22 bases between the two ends. The CDR3 has 16 amino acids. The V gene's germline CDR1 is SGHAT and CDR2 FQNNGV.

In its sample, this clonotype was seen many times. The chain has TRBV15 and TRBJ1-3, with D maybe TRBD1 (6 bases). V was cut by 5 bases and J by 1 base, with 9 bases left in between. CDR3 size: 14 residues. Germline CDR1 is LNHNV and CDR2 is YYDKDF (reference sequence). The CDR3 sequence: CATSQRGSGNTIYF. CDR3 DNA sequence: TGTGCCACCAGCCAGAGGGGGTCTGGAAACACCATATATTTT.

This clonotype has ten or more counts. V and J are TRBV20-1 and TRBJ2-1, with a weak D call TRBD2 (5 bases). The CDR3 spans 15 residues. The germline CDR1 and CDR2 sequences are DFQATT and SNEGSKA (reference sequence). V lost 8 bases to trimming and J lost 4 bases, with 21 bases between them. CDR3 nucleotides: TGCAGTCCAAGCGGCGGTCGGGGTCTTTACAATGAGCAGTTCTTC. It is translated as CSPSGGRGLYNEQFF.

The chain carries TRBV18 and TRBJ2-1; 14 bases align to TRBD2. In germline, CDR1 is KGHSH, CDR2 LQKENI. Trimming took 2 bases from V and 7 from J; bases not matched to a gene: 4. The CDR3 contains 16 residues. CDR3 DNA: TGTGCCAGCTCACCATCGACTAGCGGGAGGGCGAATGAGCAGTTCTTC. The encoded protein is CASSPSTSGRANEQFF.

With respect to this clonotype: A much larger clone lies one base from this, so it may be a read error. This CDR3 reads CASSKLIGFSSYEQYF. The CDR3 coding sequence is TGTGCCAGCAGCAAACTTATAGGGTTTAGTTCCTACGAGCAGTACTTC. The chain combines TRBV3-1 with TRBJ2-7; D unresolved. From germline, CDR1 is LGHDT and CDR2 YNNKEL (reference sequence). The CDR3 consists of 16 residues. V lost 5 bases and J 1 base, leaving 18 bases between the germline ends.

As DNA, the CDR3 is TGTGCCAGCAGTAACCAAGGGTTTGCTGAAGCTTTCTTT. Translation: CASSNQGFAEAFF. The chain uses TRBV7-2 and TRBJ1-1; D unresolved. Germline V lookup: CDR1 SGHTA, CDR2 FQGNSA. CDR3 length: 13 amino acids. V was clipped by 6 bases and J by 6 bases, with 14 bases between them.

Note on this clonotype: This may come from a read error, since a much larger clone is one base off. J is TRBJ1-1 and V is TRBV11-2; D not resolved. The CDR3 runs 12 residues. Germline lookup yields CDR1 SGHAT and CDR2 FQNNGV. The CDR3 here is CASSEPNTEASF. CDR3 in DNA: TGTGCCAGCAGCGAGCCCAACACTGAAGCTTCCTTT.

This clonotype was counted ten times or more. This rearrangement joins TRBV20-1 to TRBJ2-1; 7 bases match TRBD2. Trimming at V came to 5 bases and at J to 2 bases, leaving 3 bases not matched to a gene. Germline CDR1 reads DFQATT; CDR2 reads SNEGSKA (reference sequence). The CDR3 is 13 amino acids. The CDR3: CSAGDYTYNEQFF. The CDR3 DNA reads TGCAGTGCTGGGGACTACACCTACAATGAGCAGTTCTTC.

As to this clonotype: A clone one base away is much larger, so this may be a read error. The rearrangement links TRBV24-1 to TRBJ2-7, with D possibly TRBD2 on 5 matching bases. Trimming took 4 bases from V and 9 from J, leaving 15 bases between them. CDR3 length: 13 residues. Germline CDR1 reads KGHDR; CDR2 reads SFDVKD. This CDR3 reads CATSDSTERGQYF. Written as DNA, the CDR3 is TGTGCCACCAGTGACTCCACCGAACGGGGGCAGTACTTC.

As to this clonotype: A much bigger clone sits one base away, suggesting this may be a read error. CDR3 sequence: CASSGGQGHPYEQYF. In DNA, the CDR3 is TGTGCCAGCAGCGGCGGACAGGGTCATCCCTACGAGCAGTACTTC. The J gene is TRBJ2-7, the V gene TRBV9; 8 bases align to TRBD1. CDR3 length: 15 residues. Trimming removed 3 bases from V and 2 bases from J; junction bases left unmatched: 7. CDR1 SGDLS and CDR2 YYNGEE come from the germline V gene.

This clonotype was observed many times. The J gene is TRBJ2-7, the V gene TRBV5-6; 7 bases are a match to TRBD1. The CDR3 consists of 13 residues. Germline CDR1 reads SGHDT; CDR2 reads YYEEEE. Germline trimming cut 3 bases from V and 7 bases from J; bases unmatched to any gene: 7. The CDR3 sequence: CASSWGTVWEQYF. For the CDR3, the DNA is TGTGCCAGCAGCTGGGGGACAGTTTGGGAGCAGTACTTC. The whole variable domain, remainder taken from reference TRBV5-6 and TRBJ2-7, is DAGVTQSPTHLIKTRGQQVTLRCSPKSGHDTVSWYQQALGQGPQFIFQYYEEEERQRGNFPDRFSGHQFPNYSSELNVNALLLGDSALYLCASSWGTVWEQYFGPGTRLTVT.

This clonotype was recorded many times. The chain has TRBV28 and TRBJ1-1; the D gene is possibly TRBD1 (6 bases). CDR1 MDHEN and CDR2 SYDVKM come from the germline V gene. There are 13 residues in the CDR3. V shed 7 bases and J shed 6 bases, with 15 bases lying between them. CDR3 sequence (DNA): TGTGCCAGCACCCACACAGGGTTTCCTGAAGCTTTCTTT. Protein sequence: CASTHTGFPEAFF.

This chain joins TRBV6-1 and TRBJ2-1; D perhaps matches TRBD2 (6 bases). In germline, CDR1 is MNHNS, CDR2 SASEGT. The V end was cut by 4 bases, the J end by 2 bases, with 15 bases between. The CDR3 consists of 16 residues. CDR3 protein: CASSGVADAAYNEQFF. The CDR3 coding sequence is TGTGCCAGCAGTGGGGTAGCGGACGCAGCCTACAATGAGCAGTTCTTC.

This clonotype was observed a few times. The CDR3 nucleotides read TGCAGCGTTGAATCCCGAGACAAGGGGGGCGAGCAGTACTTC. As protein: CSVESRDKGGEQYF. The rearrangement joins TRBV29-1 to TRBJ2-7; D is perhaps TRBD1 or TRBD2 (6 bases each). The germline V gene has CDR1 SQVTM and CDR2 ANQGSEA. This CDR3 region has 14 residues. The V gene lost 2 bases and the J gene lost 6 bases, with 17 bases spanning the gap.

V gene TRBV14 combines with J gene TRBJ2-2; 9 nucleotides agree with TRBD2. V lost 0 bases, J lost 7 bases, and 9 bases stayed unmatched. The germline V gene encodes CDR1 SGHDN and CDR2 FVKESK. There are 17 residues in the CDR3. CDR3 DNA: TGTGCCAGCAGCCAAGACCCCCCGGGACTAGCTAGCGGGGAGCTGTTTTTT. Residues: CASSQDPPGLASGELFF.

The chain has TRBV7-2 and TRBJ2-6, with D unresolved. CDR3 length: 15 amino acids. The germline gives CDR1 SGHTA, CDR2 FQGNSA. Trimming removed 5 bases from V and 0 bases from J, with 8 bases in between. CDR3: CASSHRASGANVLTF. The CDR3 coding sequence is TGTGCCAGCAGCCATCGCGCCTCTGGGGCCAACGTCCTGACTTTC.

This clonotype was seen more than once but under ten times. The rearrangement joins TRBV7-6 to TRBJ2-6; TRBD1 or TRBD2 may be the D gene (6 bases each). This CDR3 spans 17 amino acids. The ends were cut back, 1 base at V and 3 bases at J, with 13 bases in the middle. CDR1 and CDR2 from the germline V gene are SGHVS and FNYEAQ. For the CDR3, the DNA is TGTGCCAGCAGCTTAGAGGGGGGTCAGGGTGGGGCCAACGTCCTGACTTTC. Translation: CASSLEGGQGGANVLTF.

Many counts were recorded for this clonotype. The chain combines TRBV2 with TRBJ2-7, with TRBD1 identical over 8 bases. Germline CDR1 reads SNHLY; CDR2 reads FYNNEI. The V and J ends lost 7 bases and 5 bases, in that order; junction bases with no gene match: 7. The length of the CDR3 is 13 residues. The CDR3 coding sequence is TGTGCCAGCACCGCTGACAGGGGTGACGAGCAGTACTTC. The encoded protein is CASTADRGDEQYF.